This T cell receptor (beta chain) emerged from a study of blood T cells in healthy people across ages. Note on this clonotype: Its antigen is still unknown.

Next came a second PCR, run for 7 to 11 cycles, which used a sample-barcoded 5' primer along with a J-beta primer mix. MiXCR, applied by TCRdb to the 5' RACE reads, yields one record per CDR3 protein. The data contain fewer than 2,000,000 distinct CDR3 sequences, almost 35% of them singletons. The V segment lost 1 base and the J segment 9 bases; nucleotides outside the gene matches: 7. The CDR3 contains 15 residues. Per the germline V gene, CDR1 is PRHDT and CDR2 is FYEKMQ (reference sequence). Study-level points and caveats: Whereas aged donors had fewer naive CD4+ cells, long-lived donors had more of them and higher diversity.

Sequences were obtained from blood. The sequence came from a woman younger than 45 in good health. The chain combines TRBV13 with TRBJ2-1; 9 bases line up with TRBD1. The CDR3 region is CASSLVGQGSREQFF. The CDR3 region has the DNA TGTGCCAGCAGCTTAGTGGGACAGGGTAGTCGTGAGCAGTTCTTC.